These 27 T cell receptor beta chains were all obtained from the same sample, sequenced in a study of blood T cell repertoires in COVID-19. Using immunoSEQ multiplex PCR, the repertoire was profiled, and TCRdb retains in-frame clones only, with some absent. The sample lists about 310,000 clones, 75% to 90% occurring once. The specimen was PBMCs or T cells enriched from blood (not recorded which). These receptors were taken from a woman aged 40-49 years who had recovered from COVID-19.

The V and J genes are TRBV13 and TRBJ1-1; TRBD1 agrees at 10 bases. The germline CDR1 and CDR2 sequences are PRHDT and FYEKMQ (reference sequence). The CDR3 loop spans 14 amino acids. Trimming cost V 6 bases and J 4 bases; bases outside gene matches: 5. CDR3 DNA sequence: TGTGCCAGCAGTAGGGACAGGGGATTCACTGAAGCTTTCTTT. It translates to CASSRDRGFTEAFF.

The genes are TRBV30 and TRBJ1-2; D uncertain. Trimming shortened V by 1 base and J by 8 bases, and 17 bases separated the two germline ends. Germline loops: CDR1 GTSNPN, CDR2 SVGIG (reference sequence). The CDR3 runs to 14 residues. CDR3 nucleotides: TGTGCCTGGAGTGGTTTAAACCTTGTGCGGGGCTACACCTTC. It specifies CAWSGLNLVRGYTF.

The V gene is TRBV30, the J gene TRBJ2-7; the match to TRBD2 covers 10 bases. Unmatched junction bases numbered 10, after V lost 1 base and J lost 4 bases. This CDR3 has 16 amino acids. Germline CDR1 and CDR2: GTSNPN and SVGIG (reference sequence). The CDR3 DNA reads TGTGCCTGGAGTGGTGGGAGCGGGAGGGCCAGATACGAGCAGTACTTC. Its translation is CAWSGGSGRARYEQYF.

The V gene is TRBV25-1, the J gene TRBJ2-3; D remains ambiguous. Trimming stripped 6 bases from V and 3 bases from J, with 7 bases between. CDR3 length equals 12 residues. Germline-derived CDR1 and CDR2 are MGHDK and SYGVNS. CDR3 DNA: TGTGCCAGCAGCGACGGGACAGATACGCAGTATTTT. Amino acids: CASSDGTDTQYF.

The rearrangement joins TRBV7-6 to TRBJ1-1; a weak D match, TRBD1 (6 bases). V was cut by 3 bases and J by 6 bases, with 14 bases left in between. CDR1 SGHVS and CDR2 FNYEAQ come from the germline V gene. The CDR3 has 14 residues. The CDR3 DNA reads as TGTGCCAGCAGCTTGGGCAGGGGCACCGCTGAAGCTTTCTTT. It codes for CASSLGRGTAEAFF.

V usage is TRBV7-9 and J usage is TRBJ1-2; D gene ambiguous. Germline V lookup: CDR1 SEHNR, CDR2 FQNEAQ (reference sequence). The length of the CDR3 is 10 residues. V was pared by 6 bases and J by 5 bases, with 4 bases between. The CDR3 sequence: CASREYGYTF. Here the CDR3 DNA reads TGTGCCAGCAGGGAGTATGGCTACACCTTC.

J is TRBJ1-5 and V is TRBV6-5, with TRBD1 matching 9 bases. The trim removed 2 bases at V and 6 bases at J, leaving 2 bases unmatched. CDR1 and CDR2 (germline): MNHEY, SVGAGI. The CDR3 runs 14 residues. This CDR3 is CASSYTGGLQPQHF. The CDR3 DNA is TGTGCCAGCAGTTACACAGGGGGCCTTCAGCCCCAGCATTTT.

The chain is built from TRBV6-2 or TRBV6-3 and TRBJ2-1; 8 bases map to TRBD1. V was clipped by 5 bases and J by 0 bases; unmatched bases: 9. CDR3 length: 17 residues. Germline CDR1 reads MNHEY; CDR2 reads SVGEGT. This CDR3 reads CASSTPFGTGSYNEQFF. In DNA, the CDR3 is TGTGCCAGCAGTACCCCCTTCGGGACAGGCTCCTACAATGAGCAGTTCTTC.

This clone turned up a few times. The DNA for the CDR3 is TGTGCCAGCAGCTTACGTAGTACCTACGAGCAGTACTTC. Translating it yields CASSLRSTYEQYF. The chain couples TRBV11-3 to TRBJ2-7; unclear D gene. The CDR3 is made up of 13 amino acids. V lost 2 bases, J lost 2 bases, and 7 bases lay in between. The germline V gene has CDR1 SGHNT and CDR2 YENEEA.

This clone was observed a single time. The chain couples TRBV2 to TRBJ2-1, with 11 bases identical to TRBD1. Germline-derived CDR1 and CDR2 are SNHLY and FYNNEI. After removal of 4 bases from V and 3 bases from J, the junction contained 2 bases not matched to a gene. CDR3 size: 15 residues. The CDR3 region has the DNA TGTGCCAGCAGTGTGGACAGGGGGCGCTACAATGAGCAGTTCTTC. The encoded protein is CASSVDRGRYNEQFF. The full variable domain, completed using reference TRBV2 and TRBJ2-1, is EPEVTQTPSHQVTQMGQEVILRCVPISNHLYFYWYRQILGQKVEFLVSFYNNEISEKSEIFDDQFSVERPDGSNFTLKIRSTKLEDSAMYFCASSVDRGRYNEQFFGPGTRLTVL.

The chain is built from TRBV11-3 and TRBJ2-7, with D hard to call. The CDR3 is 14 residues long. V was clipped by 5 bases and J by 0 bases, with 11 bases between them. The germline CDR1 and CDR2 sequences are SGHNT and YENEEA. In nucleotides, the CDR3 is TGTGCCAGCAGCGAACAGACGGCCTCCTACGAGCAGTACTTC. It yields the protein CASSEQTASYEQYF.

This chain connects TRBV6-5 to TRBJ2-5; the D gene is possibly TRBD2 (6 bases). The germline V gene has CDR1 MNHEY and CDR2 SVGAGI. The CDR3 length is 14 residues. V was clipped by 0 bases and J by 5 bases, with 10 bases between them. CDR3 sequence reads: CASSYSGGPETQYF. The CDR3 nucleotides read TGTGCCAGCAGTTACTCGGGGGGACCGGAGACCCAGTACTTC.

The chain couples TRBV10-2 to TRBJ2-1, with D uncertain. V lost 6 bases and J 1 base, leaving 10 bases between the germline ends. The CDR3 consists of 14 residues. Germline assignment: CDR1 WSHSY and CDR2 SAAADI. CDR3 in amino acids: CASRPGRSYNEQFF. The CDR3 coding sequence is TGCGCCAGCAGACCGGGTAGGTCCTACAATGAGCAGTTCTTC.

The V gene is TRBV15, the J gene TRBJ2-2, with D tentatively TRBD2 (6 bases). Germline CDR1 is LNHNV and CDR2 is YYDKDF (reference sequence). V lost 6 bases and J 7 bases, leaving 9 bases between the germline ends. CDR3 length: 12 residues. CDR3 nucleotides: TGTGCCACCAGGTCGGGGGTCGGGGAGCTGTTTTTT. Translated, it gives CATRSGVGELFF. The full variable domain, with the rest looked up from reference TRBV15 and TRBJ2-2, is DAMVIQNPRYQVTQFGKPVTLSCSQTLNHNVMYWYQQKSSQAPKLLFHYYDKDFNNEADTPDNFQSRRPNTSFCFLDIRSPGLGDTAMYLCATRSGVGELFFGEGSRLTVL.

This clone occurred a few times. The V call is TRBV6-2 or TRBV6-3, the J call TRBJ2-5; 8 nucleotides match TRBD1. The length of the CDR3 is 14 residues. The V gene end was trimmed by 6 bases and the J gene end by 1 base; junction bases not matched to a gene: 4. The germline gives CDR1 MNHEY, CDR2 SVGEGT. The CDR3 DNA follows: TGTGCCAGCAGCCCGGGACAGGTCCAAGAGACCCAGTACTTC. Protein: CASSPGQVQETQYF.

The CDR3 DNA reads TGTGCCAGTAGTATAATGGGGGGTTCGGGTGAAAAACTGTTTTTT. Its translation is CASSIMGGSGEKLFF. The chain uses TRBV19 and TRBJ1-4; weak D call: TRBD1 (5 bases). V was trimmed by 2 bases and J by 7 bases, leaving 14 bases between them. The length of the CDR3 is 15 residues. CDR1 is LNHDA, CDR2 SQIVND, per germline (reference sequence).

CDR3 protein: CASSAGGGSYEQYF. Here the CDR3 DNA reads TGTGCCAGTAGTGCAGGGGGCGGTTCCTACGAGCAGTACTTC. The chain couples TRBV19 to TRBJ2-7; 8 bases are a match to TRBD1. Germline assignment: CDR1 LNHDA and CDR2 SQIVND (reference sequence). V lost 5 bases and J lost 1; bases outside the gene matches: 4. The CDR3 is 14 amino acids.

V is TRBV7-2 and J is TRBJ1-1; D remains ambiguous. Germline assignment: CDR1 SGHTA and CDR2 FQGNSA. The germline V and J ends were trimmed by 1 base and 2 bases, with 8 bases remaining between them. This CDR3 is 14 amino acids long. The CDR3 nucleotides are TGTGCCAGCAGCTTAGTCAGAAAAAACACTGAAGCTTTCTTT. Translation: CASSLVRKNTEAFF. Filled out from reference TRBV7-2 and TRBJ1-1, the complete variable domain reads GAGVSQSPSNKVTEKGKDVELRCDPISGHTALYWYRQSLGQGLEFLIYFQGNSAPDKSGLPSDRFSAERTGGSVSTLTIQRTQQEDSAVYLCASSLVRKNTEAFFGQGTRLTVV.

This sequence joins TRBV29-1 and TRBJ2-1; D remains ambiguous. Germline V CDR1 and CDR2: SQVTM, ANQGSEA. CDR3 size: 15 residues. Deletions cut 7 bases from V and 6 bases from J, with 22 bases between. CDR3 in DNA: TGCAGCGCTCTGCCGGAGACTCGAGGCACCAATGAGCAGTTCTTC. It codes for CSALPETRGTNEQFF.

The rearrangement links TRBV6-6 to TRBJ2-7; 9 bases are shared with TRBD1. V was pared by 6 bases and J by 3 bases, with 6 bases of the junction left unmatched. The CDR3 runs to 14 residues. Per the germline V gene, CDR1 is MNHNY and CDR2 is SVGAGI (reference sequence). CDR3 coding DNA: TGTGCCAGCAGCGGGACAGGGACTTTCTACGAGCAGTACTTC. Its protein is CASSGTGTFYEQYF.

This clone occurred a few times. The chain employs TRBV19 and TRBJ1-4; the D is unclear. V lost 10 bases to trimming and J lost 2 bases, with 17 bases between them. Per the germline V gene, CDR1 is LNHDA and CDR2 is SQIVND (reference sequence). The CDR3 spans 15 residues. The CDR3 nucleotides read TGTGCCACCAAGGATCCGGGCGGGACTAATGAAAAACTGTTTTTT. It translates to CATKDPGGTNEKLFF. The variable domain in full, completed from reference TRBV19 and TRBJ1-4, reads DGGITQSPKYLFRKEGQNVTLSCEQNLNHDAMYWYRQDPGQGLRLIYYSQIVNDFQKGDIAEGYSVSREKKESFPLTVTSAQKNPTAFYLCATKDPGGTNEKLFFGSGTQLSVL.

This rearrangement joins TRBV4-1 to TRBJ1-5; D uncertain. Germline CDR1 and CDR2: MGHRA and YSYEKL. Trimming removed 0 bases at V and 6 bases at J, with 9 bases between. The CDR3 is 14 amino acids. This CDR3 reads CASSQERVGQPQHF. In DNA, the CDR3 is TGCGCCAGCAGCCAAGAACGGGTGGGTCAGCCCCAGCATTTT.

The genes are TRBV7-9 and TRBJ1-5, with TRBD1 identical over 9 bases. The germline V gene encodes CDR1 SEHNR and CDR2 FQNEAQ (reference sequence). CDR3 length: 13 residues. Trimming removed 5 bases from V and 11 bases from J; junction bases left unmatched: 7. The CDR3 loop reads CASSGTGFEAQHF. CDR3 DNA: TGTGCCAGCAGCGGGACAGGGTTTGAAGCCCAGCATTTT.

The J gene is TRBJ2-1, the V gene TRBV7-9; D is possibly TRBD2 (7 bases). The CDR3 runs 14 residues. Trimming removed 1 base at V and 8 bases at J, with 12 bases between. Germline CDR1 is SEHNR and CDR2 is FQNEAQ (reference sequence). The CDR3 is CASSLVRGGDEQFF. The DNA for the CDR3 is TGTGCCAGCAGCTTAGTGAGGGGGGGCGATGAGCAGTTCTTC.

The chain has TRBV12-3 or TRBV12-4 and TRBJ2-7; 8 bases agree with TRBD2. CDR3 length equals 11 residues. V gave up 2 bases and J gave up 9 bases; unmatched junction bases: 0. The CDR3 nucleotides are TGTGCCAGCAGTTTACGGGAGGGGCAGTACTTC. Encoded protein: CASSLREGQYF.

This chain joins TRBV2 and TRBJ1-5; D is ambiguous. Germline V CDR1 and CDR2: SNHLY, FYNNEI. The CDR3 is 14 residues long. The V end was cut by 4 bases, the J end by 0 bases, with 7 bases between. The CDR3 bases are TGTGCCAGCAGTGGAACTAATAGCAATCAGCCCCAGCATTTT. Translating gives CASSGTNSNQPQHF.

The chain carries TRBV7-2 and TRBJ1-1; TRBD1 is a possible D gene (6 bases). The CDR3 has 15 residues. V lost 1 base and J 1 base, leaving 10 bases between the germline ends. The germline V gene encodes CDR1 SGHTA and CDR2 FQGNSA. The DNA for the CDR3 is TGTGCCAGCAGCTTAGGCGACAGGCGGAACACTGAAGCTTTCTTT. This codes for CASSLGDRRNTEAFF.